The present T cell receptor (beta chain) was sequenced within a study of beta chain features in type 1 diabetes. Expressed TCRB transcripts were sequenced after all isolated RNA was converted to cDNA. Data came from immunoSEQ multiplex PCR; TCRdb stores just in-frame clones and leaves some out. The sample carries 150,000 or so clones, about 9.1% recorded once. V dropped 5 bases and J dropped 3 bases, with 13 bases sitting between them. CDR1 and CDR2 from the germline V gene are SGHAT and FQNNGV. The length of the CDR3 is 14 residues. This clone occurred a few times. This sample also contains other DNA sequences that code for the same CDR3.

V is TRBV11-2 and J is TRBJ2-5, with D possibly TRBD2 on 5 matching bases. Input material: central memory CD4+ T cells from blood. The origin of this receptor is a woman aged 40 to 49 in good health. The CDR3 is CASSRGTSEETQYF. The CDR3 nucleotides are TGTGCCAGCAGCCGCGGAACTAGTGAAGAGACCCAGTACTTC.